This T cell receptor (beta chain) derives from a study of T cell responses to AZD1222 COVID-19 vaccine. Study context: The study pooled second doses at about 4 or about 12 weeks. General study points: Mapped onto spike, vaccine-associated CD4 TCRs spanned it and were dominant at 160-218 and 743-854. Clonal diversity may have been underestimated, and the donors were mostly white British, with more females than males. Epitopes outside B.1.351 and B.1.1.7 mutated regions reportedly drew nearly half of spike TCRs.

Clones were read by immunoSEQ multiplex PCR, and TCRdb kept only the in-frame ones, dropping some. The sample contains roughly 120,000 clones, 75% to 90% of which appear only once. This clone was seen only a few times. Its specificity is not known. The sample consisted of peripheral blood, taken on day 0 of AZD1222 vaccination. The sequence derives from an adult in good health.

The DNA of the CDR3 is TGTGCCAGCAGCTTAGTCGGGCAGATGGGGTACGATGAGCAGTTCTTC. Its translation is CASSLVGQMGYDEQFF. This chain connects TRBV11-2 to TRBJ2-1; D is uncertain. The CDR3 loop spans 16 amino acids. The ends were cut back, 1 base at V and 8 bases at J, with 18 bases in the middle. The germline V gene encodes CDR1 SGHAT and CDR2 FQNNGV.